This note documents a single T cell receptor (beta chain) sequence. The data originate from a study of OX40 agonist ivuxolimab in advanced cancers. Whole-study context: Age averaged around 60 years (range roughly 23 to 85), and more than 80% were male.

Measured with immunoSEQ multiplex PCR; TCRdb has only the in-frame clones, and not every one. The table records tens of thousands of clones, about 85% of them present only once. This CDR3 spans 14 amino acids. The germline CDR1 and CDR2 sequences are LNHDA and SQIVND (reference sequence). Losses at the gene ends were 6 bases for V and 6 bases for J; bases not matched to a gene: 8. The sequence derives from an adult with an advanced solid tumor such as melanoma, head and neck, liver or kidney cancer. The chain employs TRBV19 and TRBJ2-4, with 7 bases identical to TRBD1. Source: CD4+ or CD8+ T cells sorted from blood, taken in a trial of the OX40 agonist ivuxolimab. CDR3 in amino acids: CASSSGTALNIQYF. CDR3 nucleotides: TGTGCCAGTAGCTCCGGGACAGCCCTAAACATTCAGTACTTC.